The 20 T cell receptor beta chains in this list originate from one sample, sequenced in a study of beta chain features in type 1 diabetes. Study results and limitations: Among patients with Type 1 diabetes, TCRB CDR3s were moderately but significantly shorter in every one of the four CD4+ subsets.

These receptors have no known antigen. The investigators reverse transcribed all of the isolated RNA, so they sequenced expressed TCRB transcripts. Profiling relied on immunoSEQ multiplex PCR, and the TCRdb table lists in-frame clones only, not all of them. The sample carries 250,000 to 350,000 clones, 13% to 15% recorded once. The sequencing sample was made of naive CD4+ T cells from blood. The source of these receptors is a man aged 30-40 years with type 1 diabetes.

This clone was counted a few times. This chain links TRBV30 with TRBJ1-1; the D is unclear. Germline V gives CDR1 GTSNPN, CDR2 SVGIG (reference sequence). V was shortened by 4 bases and J by 7 bases, with 13 bases between the two germline ends. The CDR3 runs to 12 residues. The CDR3 sequence is CAWTPREFEAFF. CDR3 sequence (DNA): TGTGCCTGGACTCCACGGGAATTTGAAGCTTTCTTT.

In this sample, this clone turned up a few times. The V gene is TRBV5-4, the J gene TRBJ2-5; 7 bases are shared with TRBD1. J gave up 1 base and V 4 bases, and 10 bases lay outside the gene matches. The CDR3 has 16 amino acids. Germline V lookup: CDR1 SGHNT, CDR2 YYREEE (reference sequence). The CDR3 reads CASSQIRQGSQETQYF. The CDR3 nucleotides are TGTGCCAGCAGCCAAATTCGACAGGGAAGCCAAGAGACCCAGTACTTC.

This clone was observed a few times. The CDR3 spells CASSPGLGSYYEQYF. The CDR3 coding sequence is TGTGCCAGCAGCCCGGGACTCGGCTCTTACTACGAGCAGTACTTC. The V and J genes are TRBV28 and TRBJ2-7, with D tentatively TRBD2 (6 bases). CDR1 is MDHEN, CDR2 SYDVKM, per germline. The CDR3 is 15 residues long. Trimming left V 6 bases short and J 3 bases short, with 18 bases between.

The J gene is TRBJ2-2, the V gene TRBV6-6; 8 positions match TRBD1. The ends lost 6 bases at V and 5 bases at J; junction bases unmatched: 8. The CDR3 sequence is 15 residues long. CDR1 MNHNY and CDR2 SVGAGI come from the germline V gene (reference sequence). The CDR3 coding sequence is TGTGCCAGCAGACCACAGGGGGATCAGACCGGGGAGCTGTTTTTT. Its protein product is CASRPQGDQTGELFF.

This clone was observed a few times. The chain joins TRBV27 to TRBJ1-1; D remains ambiguous. The CDR3 loop spans 16 amino acids. CDR1 is MNHEY and CDR2 is SMNVEV in the germline V gene (reference sequence). With 7 bases removed from V and 3 bases from J, the gap between germline ends came to 21 bases. For the CDR3, the DNA is TGTGCCAGCACCGATCGAGGTCCCGATGGGTACACTGAAGCTTTCTTT. Amino acid sequence: CASTDRGPDGYTEAFF.

The CDR3 DNA sequence: TGTGCCAGCTCACCTACAGAAGCTGGAAACACCATATATTTT. It codes for CASSPTEAGNTIYF. The V call is TRBV18, the J call TRBJ1-3, with D unresolved. CDR3 size: 14 residues. Germline V gives CDR1 KGHSH, CDR2 LQKENI. V shed 3 bases and J shed 2 bases, with 8 bases lying between them.

Only a few counts were recorded for this clone. The rearrangement links TRBV29-1 to TRBJ2-3, with D maybe TRBD2 (6 bases). Between the trimmed V and J ends, which lost 2 bases and 3 bases, there was a span of 12 bases. Germline CDR1 and CDR2: SQVTM and ANQGSEA. The length of the CDR3 is 14 residues. This CDR3 reads CSVEYPRGTDTQYF. CDR3 sequence (DNA): TGCAGCGTTGAATATCCCCGGGGGACAGATACGCAGTATTTT.

The rearrangement joins TRBV6-5 to TRBJ2-7; TRBD2 aligns across 7 bases. Losses at the gene ends were 6 bases for V and 2 bases for J; bases not matched to a gene: 4. Germline V lookup: CDR1 MNHEY, CDR2 SVGAGI. The CDR3 contains 13 residues. CDR3 DNA sequence: TGTGCCAGCAGGGAGAGCGGGGCCTACGAGCAGTACTTC. Its translation is CASRESGAYEQYF.

On this clone itself: Other DNA sequences in the same sample also yield this CDR3. The chain carries TRBV30 and TRBJ2-1; TRBD1 agrees at 7 bases. This CDR3 comprises 12 residues. Germline assignment: CDR1 GTSNPN and CDR2 SVGIG (reference sequence). V gave up 0 bases and J gave up 7 bases; unmatched junction bases: 0. This CDR3 is CAWSVQGNEQFF. CDR3 DNA sequence: TGTGCCTGGAGTGTACAGGGGAATGAGCAGTTCTTC.

This clone has a handful of counts. This rearrangement joins TRBV7-9 to TRBJ2-7; possibly TRBD2 for D (5 bases). The CDR3 contains 15 residues. Trimming cost V 6 bases and J 2 bases, with 17 bases left between them. Germline V gene lookup returns CDR1 SEHNR and CDR2 FQNEAQ (reference sequence). CDR3 protein: CASRKTGSGTYEQYF. CDR3 DNA sequence: TGTGCCAGCAGAAAAACGGGGAGTGGCACCTACGAGCAGTACTTC.

This clone came up a few times. J is TRBJ2-2 and V is TRBV5-4; TRBD1 matches 8 bases. CDR1 is SGHNT, CDR2 YYREEE, per germline (reference sequence). CDR3 length equals 17 residues. The V gene end was trimmed by 4 bases and the J gene end by 1 base; junction bases not matched to a gene: 9. In DNA form, the CDR3 reads TGTGCCAGCAGCCGCGGACAGGGCATTATGAACACCGGGGAGCTGTTTTTT. It translates to CASSRGQGIMNTGELFF.

This chain connects TRBV6-1 to TRBJ2-1; D gene unclear. This CDR3 has 15 amino acids. CDR1 is MNHNS and CDR2 is SASEGT in the germline V gene. V was pared by 0 bases and J by 0 bases, with 6 bases between. CDR3 in amino acids: CASSEARNSYNEQFF. In nucleotides, the CDR3 is TGTGCCAGCAGTGAAGCGCGGAACTCCTACAATGAGCAGTTCTTC.

V and J are TRBV30 and TRBJ1-5, with TRBD1 matching over 10 bases. Losses at the gene ends were 2 bases for V and 7 bases for J; bases not matched to a gene: 2. CDR3 length equals 13 residues. CDR1 is GTSNPN, CDR2 SVGIG, per germline (reference sequence). CDR3: CAWSRTGGQPQHF. In nucleotides, the CDR3 is TGTGCCTGGAGTAGGACAGGGGGACAGCCCCAGCATTTT.

CDR3 sequence reads: CASSFDRGRTEAFF. As DNA, the CDR3 is TGTGCCAGCAGTTTTGACAGGGGACGAACTGAAGCTTTCTTT. The chain carries TRBV6-5 and TRBJ1-1, with TRBD1 matching 8 bases. Germline CDR1 is MNHEY and CDR2 is SVGAGI. The CDR3 spans 14 residues. With 4 bases clipped from V and 5 bases from J, the junction kept 6 bases outside the gene matches.

In this sample, this clone turned up a few times. This chain connects TRBV7-9 to TRBJ2-1, with D unresolved. V lost 7 bases and J 3 bases, leaving 16 bases between the germline ends. The length of the CDR3 is 15 residues. Looked up from germline, CDR1 is SEHNR and CDR2 is FQNEAQ (reference sequence). CDR3 bases: TGTGCCAGCACTTCATACGAATCGGGCTACAATGAGCAGTTCTTC. It yields the protein CASTSYESGYNEQFF.

The table lists this clone with a few counts. The chain uses TRBV28 and TRBJ2-7; TRBD2 matches 7 bases. CDR3 size: 12 residues. J was trimmed by 5 bases and V by 7 bases; bases with no gene match: 5. Germline loops: CDR1 MDHEN, CDR2 SYDVKM. The CDR3 DNA reads as TGTGCCAGCAAATCTCGGGGGGACGAGCAGTACTTC. Protein sequence: CASKSRGDEQYF.

The chain employs TRBV7-9 and TRBJ2-2; the D gene is possibly TRBD1 (5 bases). Germline-derived CDR1 and CDR2 are SEHNR and FQNEAQ (reference sequence). The CDR3 has 16 residues. V dropped 4 bases and J dropped 1 base, with 13 bases sitting between them. CDR3 in DNA: TGTGCCAGCAGCTCCCGCGGTACAGGGAACACCGGGGAGCTGTTTTTT. It encodes CASSSRGTGNTGELFF.

This clone was counted a few times. The chain uses TRBV18 and TRBJ1-5, with no clear D. V lost 1 base to trimming and J lost 8 bases, with 9 bases between them. This CDR3 is 13 amino acids long. The germline gives CDR1 KGHSH, CDR2 LQKENI. In DNA, the CDR3 is TGTGCCAGCTCACCACAACCCTCGGAGCCCCAGCATTTT. Protein sequence: CASSPQPSEPQHF.

This clone came up many times. V usage is TRBV29-1 and J usage is TRBJ2-1, with unresolved D. Looked up from germline, CDR1 is SQVTM and CDR2 is ANQGSEA. Trimming removed 7 bases at V and 8 bases at J, with 6 bases between. The CDR3 sequence is 9 residues long. CDR3 nucleotides: TGCAGCGCAGGCCATGAGCAGTTCTTC. This codes for CSAGHEQFF.

The chain joins TRBV29-1 to TRBJ2-1; 7 positions agree with TRBD2. Trimming cost V 6 bases and J 13 bases; bases outside gene matches: 21. The germline V gene encodes CDR1 SQVTM and CDR2 ANQGSEA. The CDR3 is 15 amino acids. The CDR3 sequence: CSVSVLAGGGGGQFF. In nucleotides, the CDR3 is TGCAGCGTCTCCGTACTAGCCGGCGGGGGAGGTGGACAGTTCTTC.